Below are 7 T cell receptor beta chains sequenced from a single sample in a study of blood T cell repertoires in COVID-19. Profiling relied on immunoSEQ multiplex PCR, and the TCRdb table lists in-frame clones only, not all of them. The sample shows some 150,000 clones, 65% to 85% of them seen only once. Specimen: PBMCs or T cells enriched from blood (not recorded which). These receptors came from a woman aged 45-65 years who had been exposed to COVID-19.

This chain joins TRBV5-1 and TRBJ1-3, with no clear D. The V end was cut by 1 base, the J end by 8 bases, with 13 bases between. The CDR3 consists of 14 residues. Germline V CDR1 and CDR2: SGHRS, YFSETQ. As DNA, the CDR3 is TGCGCCAGCAGCTTGCGCCCCTTAGCAGACACCATATATTTT. This encodes CASSLRPLADTIYF.

V gene TRBV5-1 combines with J gene TRBJ2-2; 10 bases fit TRBD2. Germline V lookup: CDR1 SGHRS, CDR2 YFSETQ. J lost 5 bases, V lost 3 bases, and 10 bases had no gene match. This CDR3 is 17 amino acids long. The CDR3 spells CASSSSQRGGNTGELFF. CDR3 sequence (DNA): TGCGCCAGCAGCTCTAGCCAGCGGGGGGGCAATACCGGGGAGCTGTTTTTT. The full variable domain, with the rest looked up from reference TRBV5-1 and TRBJ2-2, is KAGVTQTPRYLIKTRGQQVTLSCSPISGHRSVSWYQQTPGQGLQFLFEYFSETQRNKGNFPGRFSGRQFSNSRSEMNVSTLELGDSALYLCASSSSQRGGNTGELFFGEGSRLTVL.

The chain is built from TRBV4-2 and TRBJ1-4, with 9 bases identical to TRBD1. CDR1 and CDR2 (germline): LGHNA, YNFKEQ. The CDR3 contains 15 residues. V shed 1 base, J shed 6 bases, and the junction held 3 bases outside the gene matches. The CDR3 loop reads CASSQGRQGDEKLFF. CDR3 in DNA: TGTGCCAGCAGCCAAGGAAGACAGGGGGATGAAAAACTGTTTTTT.

The chain couples TRBV10-3 to TRBJ1-6; 8 nucleotides line up with TRBD1. The V gene's germline CDR1 is ENHRY and CDR2 SYGVKD. Trimming at V came to 0 bases and at J to 8 bases, leaving 3 bases not matched to a gene. The CDR3 is made up of 15 amino acids. CDR3 region: CAISESTGADSPLHF. CDR3 DNA: TGTGCCATCAGTGAGTCGACAGGGGCGGATTCACCCCTCCACTTT.

The table lists this clone with a few counts. V is TRBV7-2 and J is TRBJ1-4; no reliable D call. Trimming stripped 4 bases from V and 6 bases from J, with 15 bases between. Germline assignment: CDR1 SGHTA and CDR2 FQGNSA. This CDR3 contains 15 residues. CDR3 sequence: CASSSDGRVDEKLFF. CDR3 nucleotides: TGTGCCAGCAGCTCCGACGGGAGAGTAGATGAAAAACTGTTTTTT.

The V call is TRBV11-2, the J call TRBJ1-2, with TRBD1 matching 8 bases. This CDR3 spans 15 amino acids. V was clipped by 3 bases and J by 4 bases; unmatched bases: 7. The germline gives CDR1 SGHAT, CDR2 FQNNGV. The CDR3 is CASSLDRAVLYGYTF. DNA for the CDR3: TGTGCCAGCAGCTTGGACAGGGCCGTCCTCTATGGCTACACCTTC.

This clone was seen a handful of times. The V and J genes are TRBV6-5 and TRBJ2-7; 9 bases match TRBD1. The CDR3 loop spans 15 amino acids. The J segment lost 0 bases and the V segment lost 4 bases, leaving 4 bases of the junction unmatched. Germline V gives CDR1 MNHEY, CDR2 SVGAGI. In DNA form, the CDR3 reads TGTGCCAGCAGTTCCGGACAGGGGCCCTCCTACGAGCAGTACTTC. Residues: CASSSGQGPSYEQYF.